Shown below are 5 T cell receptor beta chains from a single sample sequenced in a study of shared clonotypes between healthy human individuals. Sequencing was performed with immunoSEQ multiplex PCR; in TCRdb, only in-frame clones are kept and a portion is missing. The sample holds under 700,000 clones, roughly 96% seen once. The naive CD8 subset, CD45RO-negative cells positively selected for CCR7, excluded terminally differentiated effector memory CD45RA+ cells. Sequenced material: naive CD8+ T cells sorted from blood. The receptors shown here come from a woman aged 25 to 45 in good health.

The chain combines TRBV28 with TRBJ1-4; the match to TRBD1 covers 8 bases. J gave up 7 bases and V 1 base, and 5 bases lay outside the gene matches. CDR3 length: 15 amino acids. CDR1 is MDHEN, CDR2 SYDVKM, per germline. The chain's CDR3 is CASSLLGQEGEKLFF. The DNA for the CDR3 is TGTGCCAGCAGTTTATTGGGACAGGAGGGTGAAAAACTGTTTTTT.

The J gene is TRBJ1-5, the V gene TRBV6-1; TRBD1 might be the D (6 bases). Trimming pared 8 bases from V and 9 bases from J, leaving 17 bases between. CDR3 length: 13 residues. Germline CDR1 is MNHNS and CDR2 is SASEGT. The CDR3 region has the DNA TGTGCCAGCCATTCCGGGGGCCTGGGGCCCCAGCATTTT. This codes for CASHSGGLGPQHF.

CDR3 amino acids: CAWSGNEAFF. CDR3 coding DNA: TGTGCCTGGAGTGGGAATGAAGCTTTCTTT. The chain has TRBV30 and TRBJ1-1; no definite D call. The germline V gene encodes CDR1 GTSNPN and CDR2 SVGIG (reference sequence). Trimming pared 1 base from V and 7 bases from J, leaving 4 bases between. This CDR3 region has 10 residues.

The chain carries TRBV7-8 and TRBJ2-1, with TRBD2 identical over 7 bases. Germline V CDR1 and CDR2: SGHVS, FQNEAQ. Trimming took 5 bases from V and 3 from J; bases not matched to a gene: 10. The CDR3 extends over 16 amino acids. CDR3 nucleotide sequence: TGTGCCAGCAGCAACCGGGGGGTAGCGGGCTACAATGAGCAGTTCTTC. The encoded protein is CASSNRGVAGYNEQFF.

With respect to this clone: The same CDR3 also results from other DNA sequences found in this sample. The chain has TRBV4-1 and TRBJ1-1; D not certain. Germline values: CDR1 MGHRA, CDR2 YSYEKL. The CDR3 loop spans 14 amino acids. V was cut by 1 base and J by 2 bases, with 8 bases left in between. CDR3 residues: CASSQVEGNTEAFF. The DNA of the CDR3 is TGCGCCAGCAGCCAAGTGGAGGGCAACACTGAAGCTTTCTTT.